Listed below are T cell receptor beta chains from one sample, sequenced in a study of T cells in Graves' hyperthyroidism and ophthalmopathy. TCRdb ran MiXCR on the multiplex PCR reads and lists one entry per CDR3 protein. Of roughly 700,000 distinct CDR3 sequences listed, about 14% were seen once; the top ten hold roughly 10%. Sequences were obtained from blood. The source is a woman aged 18-30 years with Graves' hyperthyroidism. CDR3s include the opening cysteine and the closing phenylalanine or tryptophan.

J gene,V gene,CDR3 protein
TRBJ2-7,TRBV10-3,CAISGGGSLSYEQYF
TRBJ2-1,TRBV25-1,CASSLAGTGGSQRFF
TRBJ2-1,TRBV7-9,CASSLERGARWGNEQFF
TRBJ2-1,TRBV28,CASSLLRFSGNSYNEQFF
TRBJ1-1,TRBV15,CATSRGGARTEAFF
TRBJ2-5,TRBV19,CASSPGTSGRSETQYF
TRBJ2-7,TRBV6-2/TRBV6-3,CASIPTGGSHEQYF
TRBJ1-5,TRBV2,CASSEDRTENQPQHF
TRBJ1-1,TRBV19,CASSPYVSDRGYTEAFF
TRBJ2-1,TRBV5-5,CASSSGNSNEQFF
TRBJ2-1,TRBV12-3/TRBV12-4,CASSRGGTDNEQFF
TRBJ1-1,TRBV13,CASSFGRLGNTEAFF
TRBJ2-2,TRBV6-1,CASSYYAASGRAKGELFF
TRBJ2-3,TRBV7-8,CASSLFDRGNTDTQYF
TRBJ2-2,TRBV2,CASRPQGRNTGELFF
TRBJ2-4,TRBV3-1,CASSPHYEPRGNIQYF
TRBJ1-3,TRBV3-1,CASSPRDGGPGNTIYF
TRBJ2-7,TRBV28,CASRGAGIGPDEQYF
TRBJ1-2,TRBV18,CASSLKQDAAPEGYTF
TRBJ1-5,TRBV19,CASSIVRGNQPQHF
TRBJ1-2,TRBV24-1,CATSDNRANGDYGYTF
TRBJ2-7,TRBV5-1,CASRKAGGAYEQYF
TRBJ1-1,TRBV29-1,CSVNRGGNTEAFF
TRBJ2-3,TRBV11-1,CASSWTGWETDTQYF
TRBJ2-1,TRBV9,CASSVGGLDLNEQFF